The 31 T cell receptor beta chains in this list originate from one sample, sequenced in a study of post-analysis software for immune sequencing data. Study findings and constraints: Controls showed lower frequencies than patients for roughly 5 TRBV segments, and TRBV5-6, TRBV5-1 and TRBV20-1 were among these.

These TCRs are of unknown antigen specificity. cDNA libraries for TCR beta contained unique molecular identifiers. TCRdb reprocessed the PCR reads with MiXCR, giving one entry per CDR3 protein. The data show roughly 800,000 distinct CDR3 sequences, with just over 45% seen just once and approximately 4.4% held by the top ten. Sequenced: blood. These TCRs come from a girl aged 10 to 17 with multiple sclerosis.

This clonotype came up many times. The rearrangement uses TRBV4-2 and TRBJ2-3; 11 bases fit TRBD2. CDR3 length equals 16 residues. The V gene's germline CDR1 is LGHNA and CDR2 YNFKEQ. Trimming removed 4 bases from V and 4 bases from J; junction bases left unmatched: 7. CDR3 sequence reads: CASSRPGLAEPDTQYF. CDR3 coding DNA: TGTGCCAGCAGCCGTCCGGGACTAGCGGAACCAGATACGCAGTATTTT.

The chain couples TRBV28 to TRBJ1-2, with a tentative D call TRBD1 (6 bases). This CDR3 contains 16 residues. Germline CDR1 and CDR2: MDHEN and SYDVKM. V lost 1 base to trimming and J lost 2 bases, with 14 bases between them. The CDR3 DNA reads TGTGCCAGCAGTTTATCGTTAAGTAGGGGGAACTATGGCTACACCTTC. As protein: CASSLSLSRGNYGYTF.

The rearrangement uses TRBV2 and TRBJ1-5, with D possibly TRBD1 on 5 matching bases. With 2 bases removed from V and 4 bases from J, the gap between germline ends came to 12 bases. Germline CDR1 SNHLY, CDR2 FYNNEI. This CDR3 comprises 15 residues. CDR3 DNA sequence: TGTGCCAGCAGTGAACGCAGGGCGAGGAATCAGCCCCAGCATTTT. It codes for CASSERRARNQPQHF.

This clonotype was seen more than once but under ten times. The rearrangement joins TRBV6-5 to TRBJ2-5; 11 nucleotides align to TRBD1. The ends lost 5 bases at V and 4 bases at J; junction bases unmatched: 9. This CDR3 has 16 amino acids. Germline-derived CDR1 and CDR2 are MNHEY and SVGAGI. CDR3 DNA: TGTGCCAGCAGTAAATGGGGACAGGGGGTATTAGAGACCCAGTACTTC. Its protein is CASSKWGQGVLETQYF.

This sequence joins TRBV7-3 and TRBJ1-5; TRBD1 matches 10 bases. CDR1 and CDR2 (germline): SGHTA, FQGTGA. V dropped 4 bases and J dropped 7; count of bases not matched to a gene: 7. The CDR3 totals 15 residues. This CDR3 reads CASSSFDRGHQPQHF. The CDR3 region has the DNA TGTGCCAGCAGCTCATTCGACAGGGGGCACCAGCCCCAGCATTTT.

This clonotype was observed a handful of times. V is TRBV6-1 and J is TRBJ2-1; 13 positions match TRBD2. The CDR3 runs 15 residues. CDR1 is MNHNS, CDR2 SASEGT, per germline. With 6 bases clipped from V and 6 bases from J, the junction kept 5 bases outside the gene matches. The CDR3 spells CASRPTSGRLNEQFF. CDR3 nucleotides: TGTGCCAGCAGGCCGACTAGCGGGAGGCTCAATGAGCAGTTCTTC.

This clonotype was seen a few times. This chain connects TRBV4-1 to TRBJ2-1, with D perhaps TRBD2 (5 bases). The V and J ends lost 1 base and 5 bases respectively, with 18 bases between them. CDR3 length: 17 residues. Per the germline V gene, CDR1 is MGHRA and CDR2 is YSYEKL. The CDR3 sequence is CASSQVLGVKPNNEQFF. CDR3 DNA: TGCGCCAGCAGCCAAGTGCTCGGGGTCAAGCCTAACAATGAGCAGTTCTTC.

The rearrangement links TRBV27 to TRBJ2-6; 7 bases agree with TRBD1. The CDR3 consists of 17 residues. CDR1 and CDR2 (germline): MNHEY, SMNVEV (reference sequence). The V and J ends lost 9 bases and 0 bases, in that order; junction bases with no gene match: 11. This chain's CDR3 is CASKGQSSRSGANVLTF. The CDR3 DNA is TGTGCCAGTAAGGGACAGTCATCCCGCTCTGGGGCCAACGTCCTGACTTTC.

This clonotype came up a few times. The chain is built from TRBV20-1 and TRBJ1-2; D not resolved. From germline, CDR1 is DFQATT and CDR2 SNEGSKA (reference sequence). The CDR3 length is 17 residues. Deletions cut 0 bases from V and 0 bases from J, with 17 bases between. CDR3 coding DNA: TGCAGTGCTAGAGATTTGGCTTCTCCAGAGACTAACTATGGCTACACCTTC. It encodes CSARDLASPETNYGYTF.

In this sample, this clonotype turned up a few times. The CDR3 region is CAISPGTNYEQYF. The CDR3 bases are TGTGCCATCAGCCCCGGGACTAACTACGAGCAGTACTTC. This sequence joins TRBV10-3 and TRBJ2-7; 7 nucleotides align to TRBD2. This CDR3 is built from 13 residues. With V trimmed by 6 bases and J by 3 bases, 5 bases remained unmatched. Looked up from germline, CDR1 is ENHRY and CDR2 is SYGVKD.

The chain joins TRBV5-1 to TRBJ2-5; 8 bases line up with TRBD2. CDR1 is SGHRS and CDR2 is YFSETQ in the germline V gene. This CDR3 is built from 15 residues. J lost 11 bases, V lost 5 bases, and 17 bases had no gene match. DNA for the CDR3: TGCGCCAGCAGACCCCAAGCGGCGGGAGGCGGGGAGCAGTACTTC. Residues: CASRPQAAGGGEQYF.

The chain couples TRBV19 to TRBJ2-1; weak D call: TRBD2 (6 bases). With 3 bases removed from V and 9 bases from J, the gap between germline ends came to 21 bases. The length of the CDR3 is 16 residues. Germline lookup yields CDR1 LNHDA and CDR2 SQIVND (reference sequence). The CDR3: CASSIGRLVDSGEQFF. CDR3 DNA: TGTGCCAGTAGTATCGGGAGACTAGTGGATTCGGGTGAGCAGTTCTTC.

The CDR3 nucleotides are TGTGCCATCAGTGAGGGCGCGGGAGGGTCCCTACGGGAGCAGTACTTC. It encodes CAISEGAGGSLREQYF. V and J are TRBV10-3 and TRBJ2-7, with 9 bases matching TRBD2. Unmatched junction bases numbered 12, after V lost 2 bases and J lost 7 bases. This CDR3 is built from 16 residues. Germline V gives CDR1 ENHRY, CDR2 SYGVKD.

The chain combines TRBV20-1 with TRBJ1-5, with 7 bases fitting TRBD1. CDR3 length: 14 residues. The V gene's germline CDR1 is DFQATT and CDR2 SNEGSKA (reference sequence). V trimming: 5 bases; J trimming: 0 bases; junction bases outside the gene matches: 4. CDR3 in DNA: TGCAGTGCTCCGGGACAGCCTAGCAATCAGCCCCAGCATTTT. It specifies CSAPGQPSNQPQHF.

This clonotype was seen only once. The chain is built from TRBV7-2 and TRBJ1-1, with 8 bases lining up with TRBD1. CDR1 is SGHTA, CDR2 FQGNSA, per germline. Unmatched junction bases numbered 7, after V lost 3 bases and J lost 1 base. The CDR3 is made up of 16 amino acids. The CDR3 is CASSLDRAFWNTEAFF. Here the CDR3 DNA reads TGTGCCAGCAGCTTGGACAGGGCCTTTTGGAACACTGAAGCTTTCTTT.

J is TRBJ1-2 and V is TRBV28; 7 bases fit TRBD1. With V trimmed by 6 bases and J by 5 bases, 9 bases remained unmatched. The CDR3 runs to 14 residues. Looked up from germline, CDR1 is MDHEN and CDR2 is SYDVKM. The CDR3 sequence is CASRPQGRIYGYTF. In nucleotides, the CDR3 is TGTGCCAGCAGGCCACAGGGGCGAATTTATGGCTACACCTTC.

Concerning this clonotype itself: Mismatch with germline at one junction end may stem from a read error. The rearrangement joins TRBV4-2 to TRBJ2-5; D perhaps matches TRBD2 (6 bases). The CDR3 is 12 residues long. Per germline, CDR1 LGHNA and CDR2 YNFKEQ. The CDR3 region has the DNA TGTACCAGCAGCCAAGGAGGGTCGGAGCAGTACTTC. Encoded protein: CTSSQGGSEQYF.

This sequence joins TRBV20-1 and TRBJ2-1; D is unresolved. Trimming cost V 0 bases and J 8 bases, with 17 bases left between them. This CDR3 has 15 amino acids. Germline CDR1 and CDR2: DFQATT and SNEGSKA (reference sequence). In DNA form, the CDR3 reads TGCAGTGCTAGAGATGGCGCAGGATTAGTCTATGAGCAGTTCTTC. Translating gives CSARDGAGLVYEQFF.

The rearrangement links TRBV7-9 to TRBJ2-5; D possibly corresponds to TRBD2 (5 bases). There are 16 residues in the CDR3. V dropped 1 base and J dropped 3 bases, with 15 bases sitting between them. Germline assignment: CDR1 SEHNR and CDR2 FQNEAQ (reference sequence). The CDR3 nucleotides are TGTGCCAGCAGCTTAGGCTCCAGGCTGGGAGAAGAGACCCAGTACTTC. This encodes CASSLGSRLGEETQYF.

V is TRBV7-9 and J is TRBJ1-2, with a tentative D call TRBD1 (6 bases). V was cut by 8 bases and J by 4 bases, with 17 bases left in between. In germline, CDR1 is SEHNR, CDR2 FQNEAQ (reference sequence). This CDR3 comprises 14 residues. The CDR3 is CASERGAASYGYTF. The CDR3 bases are TGTGCCAGCGAACGGGGGGCGGCTAGCTATGGCTACACCTTC. The full variable domain, completed using reference TRBV7-9 and TRBJ1-2, is DTGVSQNPRHKITKRGQNVTFRCDPISEHNRLYWYRQTLGQGPEFLTYFQNEAQLEKSRLLSDRFSAERPKGSFSTLEIQRTEQGDSAMYLCASERGAASYGYTFGSGTRLTVV.

The genes are TRBV20-1 and TRBJ1-2; D possibly corresponds to TRBD1 (5 bases). Germline lookup yields CDR1 DFQATT and CDR2 SNEGSKA (reference sequence). CDR3 size: 17 residues. The V end was cut by 0 bases, the J end by 4 bases, with 21 bases between. CDR3 in DNA: TGCAGTGCTAGAGATGCTGCCCCAAGGGAGAGGGGCTATGGCTACACCTTC. Protein: CSARDAAPRERGYGYTF.

This rearrangement joins TRBV29-1 to TRBJ1-2; a weak D match, TRBD1 (6 bases). The CDR3 runs to 15 residues. V gave up 4 bases and J gave up 5 bases, with 20 bases separating them. Looked up from germline, CDR1 is SQVTM and CDR2 is ANQGSEA. CDR3 nucleotides: TGCAGCGTTGGTGAGGGCATGGGGGGCGGTTATGGCTACACCTTC. Protein product: CSVGEGMGGGYGYTF.

The rearrangement joins TRBV4-1 to TRBJ2-1; 9 nucleotides agree with TRBD2. Trimming at V came to 0 bases and at J to 5 bases, leaving 8 bases not matched to a gene. Looked up from germline, CDR1 is MGHRA and CDR2 is YSYEKL. The CDR3 totals 17 residues. The CDR3 nucleotides read TGCGCCAGCAGCCAAGATGAGGATAGCGGGAGAGACAATGAGCAGTTCTTC. It is translated as CASSQDEDSGRDNEQFF.

CDR3 sequence (DNA): TGCGCCAGTAGGTCCATCGGGACAGGGGCTTACGAGCAGTACTTC. This codes for CASRSIGTGAYEQYF. The rearrangement uses TRBV5-1 and TRBJ2-5; 10 bases agree with TRBD1. The end of the DNA fits TRBJ2-7 better, so the J call may be wrong. There are 15 residues in the CDR3. The germline gives CDR1 SGHRS, CDR2 YFSETQ.

This clonotype was found a few times. V usage is TRBV29-1 and J usage is TRBJ2-1, with 7 bases fitting TRBD1. CDR1 is SQVTM and CDR2 is ANQGSEA in the germline V gene. The CDR3 spans 12 residues. Trimming removed 5 bases from V and 4 bases from J; junction bases left unmatched: 2. The CDR3 DNA sequence: TGCAGCGTTCGGGACAGATACAATGAGCAGTTCTTC. This translates into CSVRDRYNEQFF.

This clonotype was recorded once. The chain employs TRBV27 and TRBJ2-1, with TRBD1 matching over 10 bases. Germline CDR1 reads MNHEY; CDR2 reads SMNVEV (reference sequence). This CDR3 is built from 17 residues. With 0 bases clipped from V and 8 bases from J, the junction kept 10 bases outside the gene matches. Written as DNA, the CDR3 is TGTGCCAGCAGTTTATCGTTTTGGGACAGGGGTAGCCATGAGCAGTTCTTC. This sequence encodes CASSLSFWDRGSHEQFF.

Turning to this clonotype: The junction shows a germline mismatch at one end, possibly a read error. The gene calls are TRBV5-1 and TRBJ2-5; tentatively, D is TRBD2 (6 bases). The germline V gene encodes CDR1 SGHRS and CDR2 YFSETQ. There are 16 residues in the CDR3. The CDR3 here is CANSRSGPSFQETQYF. In DNA form, the CDR3 reads TGCGCCAACAGCCGAAGCGGGCCCTCGTTCCAAGAGACCCAGTACTTC.

V is TRBV9 and J is TRBJ1-4; 7 nucleotides agree with TRBD1. J was trimmed by 7 bases and V by 1 base; bases with no gene match: 4. This CDR3 is built from 14 residues. The germline gives CDR1 SGDLS, CDR2 YYNGEE. CDR3 sequence (DNA): TGTGCCAGCAGCGTACAGGGGGGTAGTGAAAAACTGTTTTTT. This sequence encodes CASSVQGGSEKLFF. Complete variable domain (other parts from reference TRBV9 and TRBJ1-4): DSGVTQTPKHLITATGQRVTLRCSPRSGDLSVYWYQQSLDQGLQFLIQYYNGEERAKGNILERFSAQQFPDLHSELNLSSLELGDSALYFCASSVQGGSEKLFFGSGTQLSVL.

The chain has TRBV20-1 and TRBJ2-1; 8 bases are a match to TRBD2. CDR3 length: 15 residues. Looked up from germline, CDR1 is DFQATT and CDR2 is SNEGSKA (reference sequence). The V and J ends lost 3 bases and 7 bases, in that order; junction bases with no gene match: 11. DNA for the CDR3: TGCAGTGCTAGGGACAGCGGGAGTGGTAGGAATGAGCAGTTCTTC. Its translation: CSARDSGSGRNEQFF.

This chain links TRBV12-3 or TRBV12-4 with TRBJ2-1, with D hard to call. Trimming took 8 bases from V and 11 from J, leaving 19 bases between them. The CDR3 has 13 amino acids. The CDR3 is CASGPILGFKQFF. The CDR3 DNA sequence: TGTGCCAGCGGCCCTATATTGGGGTTTAAGCAGTTCTTC.

This clonotype has just a few counts. The V call is TRBV5-1, the J call TRBJ2-7; unclear D gene. Germline V gene sequence: CDR1 SGHRS, CDR2 YFSETQ. V was shortened by 0 bases and J by 2 bases, with 12 bases between the two germline ends. This CDR3 contains 15 residues. The CDR3 DNA follows: TGCGCCAGCAGCTTGGTCCCTTCTAATACCTACGAGCAGTACTTC. Translated: CASSLVPSNTYEQYF.